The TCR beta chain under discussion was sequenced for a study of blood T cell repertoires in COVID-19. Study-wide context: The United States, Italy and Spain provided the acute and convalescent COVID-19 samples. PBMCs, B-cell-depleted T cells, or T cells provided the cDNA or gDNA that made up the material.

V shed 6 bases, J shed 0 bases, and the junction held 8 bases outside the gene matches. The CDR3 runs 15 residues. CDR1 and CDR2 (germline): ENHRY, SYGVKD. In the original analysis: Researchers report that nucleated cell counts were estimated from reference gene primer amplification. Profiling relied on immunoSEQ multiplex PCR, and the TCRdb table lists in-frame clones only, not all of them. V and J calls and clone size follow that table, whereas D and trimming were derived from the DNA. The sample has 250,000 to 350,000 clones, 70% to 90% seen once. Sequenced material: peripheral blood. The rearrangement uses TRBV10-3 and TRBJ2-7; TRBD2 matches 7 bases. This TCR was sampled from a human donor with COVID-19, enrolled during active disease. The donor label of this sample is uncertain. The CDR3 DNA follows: TGTGCCATCAGGTTGGGGGGAGGGAGCTCCTACGAGCAGTACTTC. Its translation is CAIRLGGGSSYEQYF.